The next 9 T cell receptor beta chains were all read from a single sample in a study of cytomegalovirus exposure and HLA in healthy donors. Amplification used 60 Vbeta primers and 13 Jbeta primers. Generated by immunoSEQ multiplex PCR, the TCRdb table keeps only in-frame clones and is missing some. The sample holds some 150,000 clones, approximately 81% seen once. Sequenced sample: PBMCs. The receptors originated from a woman aged 18 to 35 in good health and CMV-seronegative.

The rearrangement links TRBV5-5 to TRBJ1-1; D unclear. This CDR3 is 12 amino acids long. The V and J ends lost 2 bases and 1 base respectively, with 3 bases between them. CDR1 is SGHKS and CDR2 is YYEKEE in the germline V gene (reference sequence). CDR3 residues: CASSLQNTEAFF. The CDR3 DNA follows: TGTGCCAGCAGCTTACAGAACACTGAAGCTTTCTTT.

The chain is built from TRBV7-9 and TRBJ2-3, with D uncertain. This CDR3 has 14 amino acids. Germline CDR1 reads SEHNR; CDR2 reads FQNEAQ (reference sequence). The V end lost 0 bases, the J end lost 5 bases, and 9 bases lay between the germline ends. CDR3 protein: CASSLAAAGDTQYF. CDR3 bases: TGTGCCAGCAGCTTAGCAGCCGCCGGAGATACGCAGTATTTT.

This chain joins TRBV9 and TRBJ2-2, with TRBD2 as a possible D gene (5 bases). The CDR3 loop spans 13 amino acids. Germline V gene sequence: CDR1 SGDLS, CDR2 YYNGEE. V was trimmed by 4 bases and J by 6 bases, leaving 10 bases between them. Here the CDR3 reads CASSPRASGELFF. The CDR3 DNA follows: TGTGCCAGCAGCCCGAGGGCGTCCGGGGAGCTGTTTTTT.

This rearrangement joins TRBV13 to TRBJ2-7; 9 nucleotides align to TRBD2. CDR3 length equals 16 residues. Trimming at V came to 1 base and at J to 2 bases, leaving 6 bases not matched to a gene. The germline V gene has CDR1 PRHDT and CDR2 FYEKMQ (reference sequence). The CDR3 DNA is TGTGCCAGCAGCTTAGCGGCTAGCGGGGACACCTACGAGCAGTACTTC. It encodes CASSLAASGDTYEQYF.

The gene calls are TRBV19 and TRBJ1-5, with TRBD1 identical over 7 bases. Trimming at V came to 5 bases and at J to 0 bases, leaving 7 bases not matched to a gene. This CDR3 has 16 residues. Germline V gene data show CDR1 as LNHDA and CDR2 as SQIVND (reference sequence). The CDR3 sequence: CASSGRQGRSNQPQHF. The CDR3 DNA follows: TGTGCCAGTAGTGGTCGACAGGGTCGTAGCAATCAGCCCCAGCATTTT.

This clone showed up just a few times. This chain joins TRBV5-1 and TRBJ2-5, with D perhaps TRBD1 (5 bases). V lost 1 base and J lost 1, with 8 bases in between. CDR3 length: 14 residues. The V gene's germline CDR1 is SGHRS and CDR2 YFSETQ. The DNA for the CDR3 is TGCGCCAGCAGCTTGAGGGGCCCCCAAGAGACCCAGTACTTC. Its protein is CASSLRGPQETQYF.

V usage is TRBV2 and J usage is TRBJ2-5, with a possible D match to TRBD1 (5 bases). CDR1 is SNHLY and CDR2 is FYNNEI in the germline V gene. The CDR3 extends over 14 amino acids. Trimming pared 6 bases from V and 5 bases from J, leaving 16 bases between. Here the CDR3 reads CASSGLTGGETQYF. The CDR3 DNA is TGTGCCAGCAGCGGCCTCACAGGTGGGGAGACCCAGTACTTC.

The V and J genes are TRBV7-3 and TRBJ2-1; 7 nucleotides agree with TRBD2. The trim removed 2 bases at V and 6 bases at J, leaving 10 bases unmatched. CDR1 and CDR2 from the germline V gene are SGHTA and FQGTGA. CDR3 length equals 16 residues. CDR3 bases: TGTGCCAGCAGCTTAGGGGCTAGCGGCCCTCTCAATGAGCAGTTCTTC. The encoded protein is CASSLGASGPLNEQFF.

V usage is TRBV30 and J usage is TRBJ1-5; tentative D call: TRBD1 (5 bases). Trimming pared 3 bases from V and 3 bases from J, leaving 9 bases between. Germline V gives CDR1 GTSNPN, CDR2 SVGIG (reference sequence). CDR3 length equals 13 residues. The CDR3 protein is CAWRQGFNQPQHF. The CDR3 DNA sequence: TGTGCCTGGAGGCAGGGCTTCAATCAGCCCCAGCATTTT.